Below, 23 T cell receptor beta chains from the same sample are listed, as sequenced in a study of T cell changes during pregnancy in multiple sclerosis. Produced via immunoSEQ multiplex PCR; TCRdb's table is partial and in-frame only. The repertoire includes about 93,000 clones, roughly 89% of them detected once, and around 1.7% sits in the top ten. The sample in question was peripheral blood, obtained after pregnancy. These receptors were collected from a female donor in good health, enrolled as a control in a pregnancy study.

The chain uses TRBV9 and TRBJ2-3; 8 positions match TRBD2. After removal of 2 bases from V and 3 bases from J, the junction contained 5 bases not matched to a gene. The CDR3 runs to 15 residues. Germline assignment: CDR1 SGDLS and CDR2 YYNGEE. The CDR3 sequence is CASSVYGGATDTQYF. DNA of the CDR3: TGTGCCAGCAGCGTTTACGGGGGGGCTACAGATACGCAGTATTTT.

The CDR3 bases are TGCGCCAGCAGCCTCGGGACAGGGTATGAAAAACTGTTTTTT. Translated: CASSLGTGYEKLFF. The J gene is TRBJ1-4, the V gene TRBV4-3, with 9 bases that match TRBD1. The CDR3 loop spans 14 amino acids. V lost 4 bases, J lost 6 bases, and 3 bases stayed unmatched. The germline V gene has CDR1 LGHNA and CDR2 YSLEER.

The chain combines TRBV7-9 with TRBJ2-1; 14 bases agree with TRBD2. The CDR3 runs to 15 residues. The V and J ends lost 4 bases and 6 bases, in that order; junction bases with no gene match: 2. Looked up from germline, CDR1 is SEHNR and CDR2 is FQNEAQ (reference sequence). The CDR3 nucleotides are TGTGCCAGCAGCTCAGGGACTAGCGGGGGCAATGAGCAGTTCTTC. As protein: CASSSGTSGGNEQFF. The full variable domain, in which reference TRBV7-9 and TRBJ2-1 provide the parts outside the CDR3, is DTGVSQNPRHKITKRGQNVTFRCDPISEHNRLYWYRQTLGQGPEFLTYFQNEAQLEKSRLLSDRFSAERPKGSFSTLEIQRTEQGDSAMYLCASSSGTSGGNEQFFGPGTRLTVL.

The chain recombines TRBV28 with TRBJ1-5; the D gene is possibly TRBD1 (6 bases). This CDR3 is built from 16 residues. The ends were cut back, 4 bases at V and 2 bases at J, with 15 bases in the middle. CDR1 and CDR2 from the germline V gene are MDHEN and SYDVKM. The CDR3 loop is CASSSLSGAGNQPQHF. The CDR3 DNA reads as TGTGCCAGCAGTTCCCTCTCAGGGGCGGGCAATCAGCCCCAGCATTTT.

The rearrangement uses TRBV5-1 and TRBJ1-2, with D possibly TRBD1 on 5 matching bases. Germline V gene sequence: CDR1 SGHRS, CDR2 YFSETQ. The CDR3 spans 13 residues. Trimming pared 8 bases from V and 1 base from J, leaving 12 bases between. In DNA, the CDR3 is TGCGCCAGTTCGCAAGGGGTTAACTATGGCTACACCTTC. Protein: CASSQGVNYGYTF.

This chain joins TRBV28 and TRBJ1-6; TRBD1 is a possible D gene (5 bases). Per the germline V gene, CDR1 is MDHEN and CDR2 is SYDVKM. This CDR3 is 15 amino acids long. Trimming took 5 bases from V and 5 from J, leaving 13 bases between them. The CDR3 reads CASSREGFNNSPLHF. The DNA for the CDR3 is TGTGCCAGCAGTAGGGAGGGGTTTAATAATTCACCCCTCCACTTT.

The sample holds one count of this clone. The rearrangement links TRBV9 to TRBJ1-1; D not certain. CDR1 is SGDLS, CDR2 YYNGEE, per germline. Trimming took 4 bases from V and 3 from J, leaving 10 bases between them. The length of the CDR3 is 13 residues. DNA for the CDR3: TGTGCCAGCAGCCCCGGGGAATACACTGAAGCTTTCTTT. Encoded protein: CASSPGEYTEAFF.

The rearrangement uses TRBV28 and TRBJ1-2; a weak D match, TRBD1 (6 bases). In germline, CDR1 is MDHEN, CDR2 SYDVKM. V was trimmed by 7 bases and J by 0 bases, leaving 12 bases between them. The CDR3 has 14 amino acids. CDR3 region: CASTLGQPNYGYTF. Here the CDR3 DNA reads TGTGCCAGCACCCTCGGACAGCCTAACTATGGCTACACCTTC.

CDR3 in DNA: TGTGCCAGCAGTTCCGGACAGAAAGAGACCCAGTACTTC. It is translated as CASSSGQKETQYF. The V gene is TRBV28, the J gene TRBJ2-5, with D maybe TRBD1 (6 bases). Germline CDR1 is MDHEN and CDR2 is SYDVKM. This CDR3 spans 13 amino acids. The ends were cut back, 4 bases at V and 3 bases at J, with 9 bases in the middle.

The chain joins TRBV30 to TRBJ1-2; D unresolved. V was shortened by 0 bases and J by 4 bases, with 15 bases between the two germline ends. Per the germline V gene, CDR1 is GTSNPN and CDR2 is SVGIG (reference sequence). This CDR3 region has 15 residues. The CDR3 coding sequence is TGTGCCTGGAGTGTATTCCCCATCTCCAGCTATGGCTACACCTTC. Translating gives CAWSVFPISSYGYTF.

The chain uses TRBV5-1 and TRBJ1-6; TRBD1 matches at 10 bases. Germline V gene data show CDR1 as SGHRS and CDR2 as YFSETQ. This CDR3 contains 15 residues. Germline trimming cut 0 bases from V and 11 bases from J; bases unmatched to any gene: 5. DNA of the CDR3: TGCGCCAGCAGCTTGGCCGACAGGGGGCGGACACCCCTCCACTTT. Its translation is CASSLADRGRTPLHF.

This sequence joins TRBV12-5 and TRBJ2-1; 9 nucleotides line up with TRBD2. Germline V gives CDR1 LGHNT, CDR2 FRNRAP. The CDR3 contains 14 residues. The J segment lost 6 bases and the V segment lost 5 bases, leaving 5 bases of the junction unmatched. CDR3 in DNA: TGTGCTAGTGGTCAGGGGACTAGCATCAATGAGCAGTTCTTC. It yields the protein CASGQGTSINEQFF.

The CDR3 nucleotides are TGTGCCAGCAGCTTAGAAAATTGGGGGGGTCAGCCCCAGCATTTT. This translates into CASSLENWGGQPQHF. This chain connects TRBV7-2 to TRBJ1-5, with D possibly being TRBD1 (5 bases). Per the germline V gene, CDR1 is SGHTA and CDR2 is FQGNSA. The V end was cut by 1 base, the J end by 6 bases, with 13 bases between. The CDR3 covers 15 residues. The full variable domain, completed using reference TRBV7-2 and TRBJ1-5, is GAGVSQSPSNKVTEKGKDVELRCDPISGHTALYWYRQSLGQGLEFLIYFQGNSAPDKSGLPSDRFSAERTGGSVSTLTIQRTQQEDSAVYLCASSLENWGGQPQHFGDGTRLSIL.

A remark on this clone: At one of its ends the junction is not consistent with the germline gene, which may arise from a read error. The chain carries TRBV4-1 and TRBJ1-2, with D maybe TRBD1 (6 bases). Germline V CDR1 and CDR2: MGHRA, YSYEKL. The CDR3 contains 15 residues. CDR3 sequence: CASSPEGTGNFGYTF. For the CDR3, the DNA is TGCGCCAGCAGCCCAGAAGGAACAGGGAACTTTGGCTACACCTTC.

This chain connects TRBV5-5 to TRBJ2-7; D gene uncertain. This CDR3 is built from 12 residues. The germline gives CDR1 SGHKS, CDR2 YYEKEE (reference sequence). V lost 0 bases to trimming and J lost 10 bases, with 11 bases between them. CDR3 in DNA: TGTGCCAGCAGCTTGGCCGAACTTCCTCAGTACTTC. Translation: CASSLAELPQYF. Based on the CDR3 plus reference TRBV5-5 and TRBJ2-7, the full variable domain is DAGVTQSPTHLIKTRGQQVTLRCSPISGHKSVSWYQQVLGQGPQFIFQYYEKEERGRGNFPDRFSARQFPNYSSELNVNALLLGDSALYLCASSLAELPQYFGPGTRLTVT.

In this sample, this clone turned up once. V and J are TRBV4-1 and TRBJ2-7; TRBD1 agrees at 8 bases. The CDR3 loop spans 15 amino acids. V shed 0 bases and J 4 bases; nucleotides not matched to a gene: 5. Germline values: CDR1 MGHRA, CDR2 YSYEKL. DNA for the CDR3: TGCGCCAGCAGCCAAGACACAGGGGGTGGTTACGAGCAGTACTTC. This translates into CASSQDTGGGYEQYF.

The rearrangement joins TRBV9 to TRBJ1-1; the D is unclear. Germline V gene sequence: CDR1 SGDLS, CDR2 YYNGEE. The V end lost 3 bases, the J end lost 0 bases, and 12 bases lay between the germline ends. The CDR3 totals 15 residues. The CDR3 loop is CASSAGSNMNTEAFF. In DNA form, the CDR3 reads TGTGCCAGCAGCGCCGGGTCGAACATGAACACTGAAGCTTTCTTT.

V is TRBV6-5 and J is TRBJ1-6; no firm D call. CDR3 length: 14 amino acids. The germline CDR1 and CDR2 sequences are MNHEY and SVGAGI. V was shortened by 8 bases and J by 3 bases, with 11 bases between the two germline ends. The CDR3: CASSGKVYNSPLHF. CDR3 DNA: TGTGCCAGCTCGGGGAAGGTCTATAATTCACCCCTCCACTTT.

V usage is TRBV2 and J usage is TRBJ1-3; D not resolved. Germline CDR1 is SNHLY and CDR2 is FYNNEI. With 2 bases removed from V and 0 bases from J, the gap between germline ends came to 5 bases. There are 14 residues in the CDR3. The CDR3 coding sequence is TGTGCCAGCAGTGAACGGAGCTCTGGAAACACCATATATTTT. As protein: CASSERSSGNTIYF.

This clone was detected once. V is TRBV18 and J is TRBJ1-4, with unresolved D. The CDR3 covers 12 residues. V gave up 2 bases and J gave up 8 bases, with 6 bases separating them. Germline V gene sequence: CDR1 KGHSH, CDR2 LQKENI. CDR3 nucleotides: TGTGCCAGCTCACCAGAGACAGAAAAACTGTTTTTT. As protein: CASSPETEKLFF.

V and J are TRBV7-8 and TRBJ2-5; 13 bases are a match to TRBD2. CDR1 is SGHVS, CDR2 FQNEAQ, per germline. The CDR3 has 16 residues. V lost 2 bases to trimming and J lost 4 bases; unmatched junction nucleotides: 4. CDR3: CASSLRTSGGSETQYF. CDR3 nucleotides: TGTGCCAGCAGCTTACGGACTAGCGGGGGTTCAGAGACCCAGTACTTC.

The chain employs TRBV30 and TRBJ2-7, with TRBD1 matching over 8 bases. The J segment lost 2 bases and the V segment lost 0 bases, leaving 3 bases of the junction unmatched. The CDR3 runs 14 residues. Germline CDR1 and CDR2: GTSNPN and SVGIG (reference sequence). This chain's CDR3 is CAWSVGDRTYEQYF. The CDR3 DNA reads TGTGCCTGGAGTGTAGGGGACAGGACCTACGAGCAGTACTTC.

J is TRBJ1-5 and V is TRBV28; a possible D gene is TRBD1 (5 bases). Germline V lookup: CDR1 MDHEN, CDR2 SYDVKM. The CDR3 covers 15 residues. Trimming shortened V by 7 bases and J by 5 bases, and 18 bases separated the two germline ends. CDR3 amino acids: CASTSSDHRYQPQHF. The CDR3 DNA reads TGTGCCAGCACTTCGTCGGACCACAGGTATCAGCCCCAGCATTTT.